Below, one TCR beta chain is given with its context. In the authors' methods: Researchers report that nucleated cell counts were estimated from reference gene primer amplification. Profiling relied on immunoSEQ multiplex PCR, and the TCRdb table lists in-frame clones only, not all of them. The V and J calls and clone size are taken from that table; D and trimming were inferred from the DNA. The sample yields 100,000 to 150,000 clones, around 89% seen once. This sample stems from a study of blood T cell repertoires in COVID-19. Study at large: The United States, Italy and Spain supplied acute and convalescent COVID-19 samples. The analysed material was cDNA or gDNA that came from T cells, B-cell-depleted T cells, or PBMCs.

Trimming removed 4 bases from V and 1 base from J, with 15 bases in between. The CDR3 is 16 residues long. Germline V gene data show CDR1 as LNHDA and CDR2 as SQIVND (reference sequence). This TCR was sampled from a man in his forties or fifties with active or convalescent COVID-19. The material sequenced was peripheral blood. The chain uses TRBV19 and TRBJ2-3, with D maybe TRBD2 (6 bases). The CDR3 reads CASSRVRRGGTDTQYF. In DNA form, the CDR3 reads TGTGCCAGTAGTAGGGTTCGGCGGGGCGGCACAGATACGCAGTATTTT.